What follows are 26 T cell receptor beta chains derived from one specimen sequenced in a study of OX40 agonist ivuxolimab in advanced cancers. Measured with immunoSEQ multiplex PCR; TCRdb has only the in-frame clones, and not every one. The sample holds approximately 89,000 clones; 70% to 90% are singletons and the top ten take 0.75% to 0.95%. Here the sequenced sample was CD4+ or CD8+ T cells sorted from blood, taken in a trial of the OX40 agonist ivuxolimab. All receptors derive from an adult with an advanced solid tumor such as melanoma, head and neck, liver or kidney cancer.

The chain employs TRBV7-2 and TRBJ2-1, with a tentative D call TRBD1 (6 bases). Germline V gene sequence: CDR1 SGHTA, CDR2 FQGNSA. The CDR3 has 13 amino acids. V lost 5 bases and J lost 5, with 10 bases in between. The DNA of the CDR3 is TGTGCCAGCAGCGACGGACAGAACAATGAGCAGTTCTTC. It is translated as CASSDGQNNEQFF.

The chain uses TRBV7-9 and TRBJ2-3, with 10 bases fitting TRBD2. Per the germline V gene, CDR1 is SEHNR and CDR2 is FQNEAQ (reference sequence). The CDR3 runs to 15 residues. V was pared by 5 bases and J by 2 bases, with 4 bases of the junction left unmatched. CDR3 sequence (DNA): TGTGCCAGCAGCGAACTAGCGGGGTTCACAGATACGCAGTATTTT. This translates into CASSELAGFTDTQYF.

The chain links TRBV4-1 to TRBJ2-4; D gene uncertain. The CDR3 is made up of 15 amino acids. Germline assignment: CDR1 MGHRA and CDR2 YSYEKL. The V and J ends lost 0 bases and 5 bases respectively, with 11 bases between them. The CDR3 here is CASSQDVRSQNIQYF. CDR3 DNA: TGCGCCAGCAGCCAAGATGTAAGGAGCCAAAACATTCAGTACTTC.

This sequence joins TRBV5-1 and TRBJ2-5; TRBD1 agrees at 7 bases. V shed 0 bases and J 3 bases; nucleotides not matched to a gene: 5. The CDR3 is 15 amino acids. CDR1 is SGHRS, CDR2 YFSETQ, per germline. CDR3 in DNA: TGCGCCAGCAGCTTGGTGGACAGGTCCAAAGAGACCCAGTACTTC. Its translation: CASSLVDRSKETQYF.

The chain combines TRBV28 with TRBJ1-5; 7 bases fit TRBD1. The CDR3 totals 14 residues. Trimming took 7 bases from V and 7 from J; bases not matched to a gene: 10. CDR1 is MDHEN and CDR2 is SYDVKM in the germline V gene. The CDR3 region is CASKDRAFVQPQHF. The CDR3 DNA is TGTGCCAGCAAAGACAGGGCCTTTGTCCAGCCCCAGCATTTT.

This rearrangement joins TRBV19 to TRBJ2-1, with TRBD2 as a possible D gene (5 bases). The CDR3 contains 15 residues. Germline V gives CDR1 LNHDA, CDR2 SQIVND (reference sequence). Trimming took off 3 bases at V and 1 base at J, with 10 bases between the two ends. CDR3 protein: CASSISSDSYNEQFF. CDR3 sequence (DNA): TGTGCCAGTAGTATTAGTAGCGATTCCTACAATGAGCAGTTCTTC.

The rearrangement uses TRBV27 and TRBJ2-2; 8 bases align to TRBD2. The ends lost 7 bases at V and 4 bases at J; junction bases unmatched: 5. In germline, CDR1 is MNHEY, CDR2 SMNVEV (reference sequence). The CDR3 consists of 14 residues. The CDR3 DNA reads as TGTGCCAGCAAGCTCGGGAGGGGCACCGGGGAGCTGTTTTTT. It encodes CASKLGRGTGELFF.

The chain joins TRBV7-8 to TRBJ2-7, with 11 bases identical to TRBD1. J gave up 6 bases and V 2 bases, and 9 bases lay outside the gene matches. Germline assignment: CDR1 SGHVS and CDR2 FQNEAQ. This CDR3 has 16 amino acids. The chain's CDR3 is CASSLLVGQGGREQYF. CDR3 DNA sequence: TGTGCCAGCAGCTTATTGGTGGGACAGGGGGGACGCGAGCAGTACTTC.

The chain joins TRBV6-5 to TRBJ2-5; 7 bases are a match to TRBD1. Losses at the gene ends were 5 bases for V and 5 bases for J; bases not matched to a gene: 8. CDR3 length: 14 residues. The germline CDR1 and CDR2 sequences are MNHEY and SVGAGI. The CDR3 coding sequence is TGTGCCAGCAGTATAATACAGGGGTCGGAGACCCAGTACTTC. Protein product: CASSIIQGSETQYF.

The V gene is TRBV7-8, the J gene TRBJ2-6, with 8 bases that match TRBD1. CDR1 and CDR2 (germline): SGHVS, FQNEAQ. The trim removed 0 bases at V and 2 bases at J, leaving 3 bases unmatched. The CDR3 sequence is 17 residues long. CDR3: CASSLAKTGAGANVLTF. CDR3 DNA: TGTGCCAGCAGCTTAGCTAAGACAGGGGCTGGGGCCAACGTCCTGACTTTC.

V usage is TRBV6-1 and J usage is TRBJ2-1; 9 bases agree with TRBD1. Germline CDR1 reads MNHNS; CDR2 reads SASEGT. The CDR3 consists of 13 residues. J lost 8 bases, V lost 8 bases, and 7 bases had no gene match. CDR3 residues: CASGWTGVDEQFF. CDR3 nucleotides: TGTGCCAGCGGGTGGACAGGGGTGGATGAGCAGTTCTTC.

In this sample, this clone turned up once. The V and J genes are TRBV6-6 and TRBJ2-7; 7 bases fit TRBD2. Germline CDR1 is MNHNY and CDR2 is SVGAGI (reference sequence). V trimming: 7 bases; J trimming: 0 bases; junction bases outside the gene matches: 6. The CDR3 covers 14 residues. The CDR3 region has the DNA TGTGCCAGCACCCAGGGACTAAGCTCCTACGAGCAGTACTTC. Its protein product is CASTQGLSSYEQYF.

V usage is TRBV27 and J usage is TRBJ1-1; weak D call: TRBD1 (5 bases). Germline assignment: CDR1 MNHEY and CDR2 SMNVEV (reference sequence). The CDR3 loop spans 14 amino acids. V was shortened by 2 bases and J by 2 bases, with 9 bases between the two germline ends. Here the CDR3 DNA reads TGTGCCAGCAGTTTAGGGGCGGGAAACACTGAAGCTTTCTTT. Its protein product is CASSLGAGNTEAFF.

The J gene is TRBJ1-3, the V gene TRBV5-6; D is perhaps TRBD1 (6 bases). This CDR3 is 17 amino acids long. V was clipped by 0 bases and J by 0 bases, with 13 bases between them. Germline values: CDR1 SGHDT, CDR2 YYEEEE. CDR3 DNA: TGTGCCAGCAGCTTGGTGGAGGGGGATAGCTCTGGAAACACCATATATTTT. As protein: CASSLVEGDSSGNTIYF.

The V gene is TRBV18, the J gene TRBJ2-5; the match to TRBD2 covers 7 bases. CDR1 is KGHSH and CDR2 is LQKENI in the germline V gene. The V and J ends lost 4 bases and 0 bases, in that order; junction bases with no gene match: 5. The CDR3 runs 15 residues. The chain's CDR3 is CASSREGMYQETQYF. CDR3 coding DNA: TGTGCCAGCTCACGGGAGGGGATGTACCAAGAGACCCAGTACTTC.

This clone occurred once. J is TRBJ2-1 and V is TRBV6-6, with D perhaps matching TRBD1 or TRBD2 (5 bases each). Germline V CDR1 and CDR2: MNHNY, SVGAGI (reference sequence). Trimming pared 0 bases from V and 4 bases from J, leaving 10 bases between. This CDR3 is 15 amino acids long. The CDR3 spells CASSYSRDQYNEQFF. CDR3 nucleotide sequence: TGTGCCAGCAGTTACTCACGGGACCAGTACAATGAGCAGTTCTTC.

This rearrangement joins TRBV14 to TRBJ2-5; TRBD2 matches at 7 bases. V dropped 0 bases and J dropped 6; count of bases not matched to a gene: 4. There are 14 residues in the CDR3. Germline V CDR1 and CDR2: SGHDN, FVKESK. This CDR3 reads CASSQDSGGQTQYF. CDR3 nucleotide sequence: TGTGCCAGCAGCCAAGATTCGGGGGGACAGACCCAGTACTTC.

The J gene is TRBJ1-5, the V gene TRBV30, with 7 bases aligning to TRBD1. The CDR3 extends over 13 amino acids. The germline gives CDR1 GTSNPN, CDR2 SVGIG (reference sequence). Unmatched junction bases numbered 5, after V lost 5 bases and J lost 4 bases. This CDR3 is CAWSAGGNQPQHF. In nucleotides, the CDR3 is TGTGCCTGGTCGGCAGGGGGAAATCAGCCCCAGCATTTT.

This clone was seen a single time. J is TRBJ2-7 and V is TRBV6-1, with TRBD1 matching over 8 bases. Germline V gene data show CDR1 as MNHNS and CDR2 as SASEGT. V was clipped by 6 bases and J by 2 bases; unmatched bases: 9. This CDR3 is built from 15 residues. The CDR3 DNA is TGTGCCAGCAGGACCGACAGGGGAGAGCCCTACGAGCAGTACTTC. Translation: CASRTDRGEPYEQYF.

The chain links TRBV5-3 to TRBJ2-3; tentatively, D is TRBD1 (5 bases). TRBV5-3 is classed as an ORF, of uncertain function. Trimming shortened V by 2 bases and J by 2 bases, and 9 bases separated the two germline ends. The CDR3 sequence is 14 residues long. As DNA, the CDR3 is TGTGCCAGAAGCTTTACAGGCGACACAGATACGCAGTATTTT. Encoded protein: CARSFTGDTDTQYF.

CDR3 DNA: TGTGCCAGCAAGGACAGCCTACATAGCAATCAGCCCCAGCATTTT. This gives the protein CASKDSLHSNQPQHF. The rearrangement uses TRBV4-2 and TRBJ1-5, with a weak D call TRBD1 (6 bases). From germline, CDR1 is LGHNA and CDR2 YNFKEQ. V gave up 7 bases and J gave up 0 bases, with 13 bases separating them. CDR3 length: 15 residues.

This clone was detected only once. The chain is built from TRBV11-2 and TRBJ2-1; 11 nucleotides align to TRBD2. Trimming removed 5 bases from V and 10 bases from J; junction bases left unmatched: 7. There are 14 residues in the CDR3. The V gene's germline CDR1 is SGHAT and CDR2 FQNNGV. The CDR3 bases are TGTGCCAGCAGCCGGGGACTAGCGGTTTCAGAGCAGTTCTTC. It is translated as CASSRGLAVSEQFF.

The chain carries TRBV5-1 and TRBJ2-3, with D unclear. CDR3 length equals 13 residues. The germline V gene encodes CDR1 SGHRS and CDR2 YFSETQ. V lost 0 bases and J lost 2, with 4 bases in between. CDR3 coding DNA: TGCGCCAGCAGCTTGGTTTACACAGATACGCAGTATTTT. Its translation is CASSLVYTDTQYF.

The gene calls are TRBV20-1 and TRBJ1-2, with D uncertain. V was pared by 6 bases and J by 2 bases, with 7 bases between. Germline-derived CDR1 and CDR2 are DFQATT and SNEGSKA (reference sequence). This CDR3 is built from 11 residues. CDR3 bases: TGCAGTGCAACACACAACTATGGCTACACCTTC. Residues: CSATHNYGYTF.

The V and J genes are TRBV5-4 and TRBJ2-7; no definite D call. Germline V gene data show CDR1 as SGHNT and CDR2 as YYREEE (reference sequence). This CDR3 is 14 amino acids long. Trimming removed 4 bases at V and 3 bases at J, with 14 bases between. The CDR3 coding sequence is TGTGCCAGCAGCCCAGGCGACCGACTCTACGAGCAGTACTTC. Translated: CASSPGDRLYEQYF. The full variable domain, with the rest looked up from reference TRBV5-4 and TRBJ2-7, is ETGVTQSPTHLIKTRGQQVTLRCSSQSGHNTVSWYQQALGQGPQFIFQYYREEENGRGNFPPRFSGLQFPNYSSELNVNALELDDSALYLCASSPGDRLYEQYFGPGTRLTVT.

The V and J genes are TRBV23-1 and TRBJ2-7; either TRBD1 or TRBD2 may fit D (5 bases each). TRBV23-1 is flagged as an ORF with uncertain function. This CDR3 has 14 residues. V was shortened by 6 bases and J by 1 base, with 13 bases between the two germline ends. CDR3 amino acids: CASSGTGDSYEQYF. CDR3 sequence (DNA): TGCGCCAGCAGCGGGACCGGCGATTCCTACGAGCAGTACTTC.